This record looks at one TCR beta chain sequence and its context. This sample was taken from a study of blood T cell repertoires in COVID-19. Overall study context: Both acute and convalescent COVID-19 samples were obtained from the United States, Italy and Spain.

Participants, about 18 to 95 years old, spanned fewer than 25 US areas. Each recovered donor of Cohort 3 presented with two negative PCRs, clearance, or symptom resolution. Source study methods: Amplification of reference gene primers was used by the study to estimate nucleated cell counts. Repertoires were generated with immunoSEQ multiplex PCR, while TCRdb's copy carries only in-frame clones and drops some. V and J calls and clone size come straight from that table; D and trimming were deduced from the DNA. The table includes more than 200,000 clones, approximately 90% detected once. The specimen sequenced was PBMCs or T cells enriched from blood (not recorded which). The source of this sequence is a woman aged 30 to 39 who had recovered from COVID-19.

CDR3 coding DNA: TGTGCCACCAGTGATTTGCAATCTGACAGGGTTTCCTACAATGAGCAGTTCTTC. This gives the protein CATSDLQSDRVSYNEQFF. V usage is TRBV24-1 and J usage is TRBJ2-1; the match to TRBD1 covers 7 bases. V was clipped by 0 bases and J by 1 base; unmatched bases: 8. Germline CDR1 and CDR2: KGHDR and SFDVKD. This CDR3 has 18 residues.